The 4 T cell receptor beta chains presented below share a single source sample, sequenced in a study of blood T cells in healthy people across ages. For the second PCR, which ran for about 7 to 12 cycles, a sample-barcoded 5' primer and a J-beta primer mix were used. TCRdb fed the 5' RACE reads into MiXCR, producing one record per CDR3 protein. Of 850,000 or so distinct CDR3 sequences in the sample, more than 25% were seen once. Sequencing was done on a sample of blood. The receptor set was obtained from a woman aged 80 or over in good health.

This clonotype occurred a few times. A much bigger clone sits one base away, suggesting this may be a read error. This chain connects TRBV4-3 to TRBJ2-3; D ambiguous. The germline V gene has CDR1 LGHNA and CDR2 YSLEER. Trimming shortened V by 6 bases and J by 0 bases, and 13 bases separated the two germline ends. This CDR3 region has 15 residues. CDR3 sequence (DNA): TGCGCCAGCAGTCGGGCCGAGATCAGCACAGATACGCAGTATTTT. The encoded protein is CASSRAEISTDTQYF.

The table lists this clonotype with many counts. The J gene is TRBJ1-1, the V gene TRBV12-3 or TRBV12-4, with 7 bases that match TRBD1. V was clipped by 8 bases and J by 3 bases; unmatched bases: 6. The CDR3 length is 13 residues. CDR3: CASSRQGYTEAFF. The CDR3 bases are TGTGCCAGCTCTCGACAGGGATACACTGAAGCTTTCTTT.

This clonotype was detected many times. In DNA form, the CDR3 reads TGTGCCAGCAGGACAACGGGGGGGCGGAACAATGAGCAGTTCTTC. The encoded protein is CASRTTGGRNNEQFF. This chain uses TRBV28 with TRBJ2-1, with 8 bases aligning to TRBD2. The CDR3 consists of 15 residues. V lost 6 bases and J lost 5; bases outside the gene matches: 9. Germline CDR1 reads MDHEN; CDR2 reads SYDVKM.

This clonotype was seen ten or more times. CDR3 sequence reads: CASSSLDRNTEAFF. CDR3 bases: TGTGCCAGCAGTTCCCTCGACAGGAACACTGAAGCTTTCTTT. The rearrangement links TRBV6-6 to TRBJ1-1; D might be TRBD1 (5 bases). The CDR3 runs to 14 residues. V lost 4 bases to trimming and J lost 1 base, with 10 bases between them. Germline V gives CDR1 MNHNY, CDR2 SVGAGI (reference sequence).